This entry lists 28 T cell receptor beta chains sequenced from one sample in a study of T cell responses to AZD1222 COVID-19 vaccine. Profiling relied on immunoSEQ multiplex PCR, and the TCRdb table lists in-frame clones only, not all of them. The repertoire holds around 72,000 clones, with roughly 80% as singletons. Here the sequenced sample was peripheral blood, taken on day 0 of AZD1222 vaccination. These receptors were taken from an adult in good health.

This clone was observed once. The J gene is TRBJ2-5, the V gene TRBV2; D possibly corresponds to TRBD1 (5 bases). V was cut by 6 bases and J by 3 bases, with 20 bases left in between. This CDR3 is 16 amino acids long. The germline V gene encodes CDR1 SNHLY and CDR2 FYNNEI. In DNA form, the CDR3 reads TGTGCCAGCAGACCCGGCCGACAGCCTGGGGAAGAGACCCAGTACTTC. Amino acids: CASRPGRQPGEETQYF.

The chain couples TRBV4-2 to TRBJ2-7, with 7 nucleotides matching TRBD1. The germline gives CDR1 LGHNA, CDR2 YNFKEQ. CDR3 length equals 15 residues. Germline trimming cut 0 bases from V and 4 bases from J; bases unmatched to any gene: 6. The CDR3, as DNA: TGTGCCAGCAGCCAAGAACGAGGCAGGGGGTACGAGCAGTACTTC. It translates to CASSQERGRGYEQYF.

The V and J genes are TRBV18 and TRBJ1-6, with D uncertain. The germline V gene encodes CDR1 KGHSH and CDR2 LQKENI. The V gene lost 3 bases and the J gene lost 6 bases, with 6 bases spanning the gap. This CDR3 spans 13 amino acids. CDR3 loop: CASSPGPNSPLHF. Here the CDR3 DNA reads TGTGCCAGCTCACCCGGACCTAATTCACCCCTCCACTTT.

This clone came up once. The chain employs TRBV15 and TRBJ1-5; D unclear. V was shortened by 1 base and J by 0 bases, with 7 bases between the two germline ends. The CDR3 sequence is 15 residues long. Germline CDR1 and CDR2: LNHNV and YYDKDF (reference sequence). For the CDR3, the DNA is TGTGCCACCAGCAGAGGGACGGGTAGCAATCAGCCCCAGCATTTT. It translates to CATSRGTGSNQPQHF. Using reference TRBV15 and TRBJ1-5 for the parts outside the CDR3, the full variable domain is DAMVIQNPRYQVTQFGKPVTLSCSQTLNHNVMYWYQQKSSQAPKLLFHYYDKDFNNEADTPDNFQSRRPNTSFCFLDIRSPGLGDTAMYLCATSRGTGSNQPQHFGDGTRLSIL.

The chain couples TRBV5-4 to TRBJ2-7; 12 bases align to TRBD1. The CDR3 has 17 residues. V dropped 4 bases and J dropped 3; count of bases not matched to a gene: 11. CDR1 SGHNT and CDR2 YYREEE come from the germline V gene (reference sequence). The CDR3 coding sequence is TGTGCCAGCAGCCCGGGACAGGGGGCTTTCACCCTCTACGAGCAGTACTTC. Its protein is CASSPGQGAFTLYEQYF.

CDR3 nucleotides: TGTGCCAGCAGCTTGGACGGGGGAAATAATGAAAAACTGTTTTTT. Translation: CASSLDGGNNEKLFF. The rearrangement links TRBV11-1 to TRBJ1-4, with D perhaps matching TRBD1 (5 bases). This CDR3 region has 15 residues. Germline V gene data show CDR1 as SGHAT and CDR2 as FQDESV (reference sequence). The ends were cut back, 3 bases at V and 4 bases at J, with 12 bases in the middle. Full variable domain (rest looked up from reference TRBV11-1 and TRBJ1-4): EAEVAQSPRYKITEKSQAVAFWCDPISGHATLYWYRQILGQGPELLVQFQDESVVDDSQLPKDRFSAERLKGVDSTLKIQPAELGDSAMYLCASSLDGGNNEKLFFGSGTQLSVL.

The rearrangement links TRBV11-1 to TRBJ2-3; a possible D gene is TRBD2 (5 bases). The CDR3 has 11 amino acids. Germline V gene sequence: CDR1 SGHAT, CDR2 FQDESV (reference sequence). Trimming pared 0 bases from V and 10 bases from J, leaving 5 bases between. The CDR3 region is CASSLARAQYF. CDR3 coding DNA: TGTGCCAGCAGCTTAGCGCGGGCGCAGTATTTT.

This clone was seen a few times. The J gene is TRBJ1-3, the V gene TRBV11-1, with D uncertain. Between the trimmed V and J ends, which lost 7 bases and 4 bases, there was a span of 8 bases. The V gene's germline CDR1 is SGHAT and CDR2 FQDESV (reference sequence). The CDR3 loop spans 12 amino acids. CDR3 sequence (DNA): TGTGCCAGCACCTCGTTGGGAAACACCATATATTTT. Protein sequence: CASTSLGNTIYF. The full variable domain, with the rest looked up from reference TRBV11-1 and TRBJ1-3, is EAEVAQSPRYKITEKSQAVAFWCDPISGHATLYWYRQILGQGPELLVQFQDESVVDDSQLPKDRFSAERLKGVDSTLKIQPAELGDSAMYLCASTSLGNTIYFGEGSWLTVV.

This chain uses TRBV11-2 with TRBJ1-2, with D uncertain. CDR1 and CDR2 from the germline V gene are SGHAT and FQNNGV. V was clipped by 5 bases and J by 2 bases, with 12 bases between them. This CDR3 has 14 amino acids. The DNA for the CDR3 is TGTGCCAGCAGCCCCAGTGGGTTAAACTATGGCTACACCTTC. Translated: CASSPSGLNYGYTF.

The CDR3 protein is CASSFDAAGGREQYF. The CDR3 DNA reads TGTGCCAGCAGCTTTGATGCGGCAGGGGGACGCGAGCAGTACTTC. The rearrangement joins TRBV11-2 to TRBJ2-7; TRBD1 matches at 7 bases. Looked up from germline, CDR1 is SGHAT and CDR2 is FQNNGV. This CDR3 comprises 15 residues. V lost 3 bases to trimming and J lost 6 bases; unmatched junction nucleotides: 11.

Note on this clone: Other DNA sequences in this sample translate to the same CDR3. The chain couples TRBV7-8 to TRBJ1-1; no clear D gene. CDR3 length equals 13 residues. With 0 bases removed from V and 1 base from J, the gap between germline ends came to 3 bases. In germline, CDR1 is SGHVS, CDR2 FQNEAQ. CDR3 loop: CASSLARNTEAFF. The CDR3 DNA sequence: TGTGCCAGCAGCTTAGCTAGGAACACTGAAGCTTTCTTT.

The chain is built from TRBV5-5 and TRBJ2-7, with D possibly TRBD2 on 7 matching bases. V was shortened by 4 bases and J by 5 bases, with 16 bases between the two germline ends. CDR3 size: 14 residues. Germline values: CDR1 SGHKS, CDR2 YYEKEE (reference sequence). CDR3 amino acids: CASSRGGALHEQYF. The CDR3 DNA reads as TGTGCCAGCAGCCGAGGGGGGGCCCTCCACGAGCAGTACTTC.

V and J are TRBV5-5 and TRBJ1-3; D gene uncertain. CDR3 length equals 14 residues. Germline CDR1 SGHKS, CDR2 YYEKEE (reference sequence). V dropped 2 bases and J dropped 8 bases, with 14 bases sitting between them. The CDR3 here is CASSFVPGRDTIYF. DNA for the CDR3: TGTGCCAGCAGCTTCGTACCAGGCCGTGACACCATATATTTT.

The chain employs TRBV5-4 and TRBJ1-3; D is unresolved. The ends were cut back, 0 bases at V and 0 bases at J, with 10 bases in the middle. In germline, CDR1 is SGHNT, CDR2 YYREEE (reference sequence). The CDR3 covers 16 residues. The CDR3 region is CASSLDGQISGNTIYF. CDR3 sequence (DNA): TGTGCCAGCAGCTTGGACGGGCAAATCTCTGGAAACACCATATATTTT. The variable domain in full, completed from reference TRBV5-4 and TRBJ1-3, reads ETGVTQSPTHLIKTRGQQVTLRCSSQSGHNTVSWYQQALGQGPQFIFQYYREEENGRGNFPPRFSGLQFPNYSSELNVNALELDDSALYLCASSLDGQISGNTIYFGEGSWLTVV.

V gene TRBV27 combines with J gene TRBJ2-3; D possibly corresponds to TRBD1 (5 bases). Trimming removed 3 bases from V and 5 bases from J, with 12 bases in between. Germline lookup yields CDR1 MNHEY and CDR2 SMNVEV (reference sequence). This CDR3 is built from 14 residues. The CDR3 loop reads CASSFQGFGDTQYF. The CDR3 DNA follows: TGTGCCAGCAGTTTTCAGGGTTTTGGAGATACGCAGTATTTT.

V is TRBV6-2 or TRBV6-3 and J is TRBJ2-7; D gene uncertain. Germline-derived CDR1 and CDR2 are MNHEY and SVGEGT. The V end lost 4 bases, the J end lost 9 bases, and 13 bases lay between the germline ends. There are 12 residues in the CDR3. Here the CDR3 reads CASSSAAIGQYF. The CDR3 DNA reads TGTGCCAGCAGTTCCGCGGCGATCGGGCAGTACTTC.

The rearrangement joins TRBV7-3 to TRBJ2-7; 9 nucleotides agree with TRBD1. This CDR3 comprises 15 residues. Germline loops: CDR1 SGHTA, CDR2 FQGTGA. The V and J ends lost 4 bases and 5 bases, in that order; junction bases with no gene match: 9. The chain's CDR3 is CASSSFGQGTNEQYF. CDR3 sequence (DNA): TGTGCCAGCAGCTCCTTTGGACAGGGGACCAACGAGCAGTACTTC.

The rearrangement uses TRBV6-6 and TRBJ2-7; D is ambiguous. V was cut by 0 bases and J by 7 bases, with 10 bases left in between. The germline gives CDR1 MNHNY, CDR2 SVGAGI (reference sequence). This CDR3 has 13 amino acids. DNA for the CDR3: TGTGCCAGCAGTTACTCTGGAATAGGGGAGCAGTACTTC. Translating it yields CASSYSGIGEQYF.

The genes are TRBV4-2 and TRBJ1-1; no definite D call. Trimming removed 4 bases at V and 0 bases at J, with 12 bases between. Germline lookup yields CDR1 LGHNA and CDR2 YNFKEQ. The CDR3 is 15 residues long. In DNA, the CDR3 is TGTGCCAGCAGCCCGAGGACGGGGTTGAACACTGAAGCTTTCTTT. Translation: CASSPRTGLNTEAFF.

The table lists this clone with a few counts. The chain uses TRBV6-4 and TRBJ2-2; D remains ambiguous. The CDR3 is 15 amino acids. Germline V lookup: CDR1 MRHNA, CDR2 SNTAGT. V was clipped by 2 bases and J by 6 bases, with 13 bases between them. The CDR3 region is CASSDGRKTAGELFF. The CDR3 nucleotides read TGTGCCAGCAGTGACGGCCGAAAGACGGCCGGGGAGCTGTTTTTT.

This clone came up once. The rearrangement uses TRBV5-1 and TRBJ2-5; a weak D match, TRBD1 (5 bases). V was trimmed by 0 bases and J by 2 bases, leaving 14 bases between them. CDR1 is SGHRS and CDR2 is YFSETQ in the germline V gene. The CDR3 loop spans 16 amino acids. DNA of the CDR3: TGCGCCAGCAGCTTGGTTTCATCCGACAGACAAGAGACCCAGTACTTC. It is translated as CASSLVSSDRQETQYF.

CDR3 residues: CASSTGQGVNEKLFF. The CDR3 bases are TGTGCCAGCAGCACTGGACAGGGGGTTAATGAAAAACTGTTTTTT. This sequence joins TRBV5-4 and TRBJ1-4; 10 bases line up with TRBD1. The germline CDR1 and CDR2 sequences are SGHNT and YYREEE (reference sequence). This CDR3 is built from 15 residues. J lost 4 bases, V lost 4 bases, and 4 bases had no gene match.

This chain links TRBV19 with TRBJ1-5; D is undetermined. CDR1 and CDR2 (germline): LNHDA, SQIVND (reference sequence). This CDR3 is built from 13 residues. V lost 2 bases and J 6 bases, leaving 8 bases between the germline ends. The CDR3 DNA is TGTGCCAGTAGTATACCGCCTTCTCAGCCCCAGCATTTT. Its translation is CASSIPPSQPQHF.

CDR3 residues: CASSPSNYGYTF. The CDR3 nucleotides are TGTGCCAGCAGTCCTAGTAATTATGGCTACACCTTC. The chain is built from TRBV12-3 or TRBV12-4 and TRBJ1-2; D gene ambiguous. V lost 5 bases and J 5 bases, leaving 9 bases between the germline ends. The CDR3 extends over 12 amino acids.

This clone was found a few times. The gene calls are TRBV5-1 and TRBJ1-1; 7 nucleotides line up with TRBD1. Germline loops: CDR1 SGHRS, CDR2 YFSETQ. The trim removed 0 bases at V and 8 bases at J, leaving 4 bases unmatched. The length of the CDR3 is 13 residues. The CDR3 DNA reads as TGCGCCAGCAGCTTGGAGGCAGGGGGAGAAGCTTTCTTT. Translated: CASSLEAGGEAFF.

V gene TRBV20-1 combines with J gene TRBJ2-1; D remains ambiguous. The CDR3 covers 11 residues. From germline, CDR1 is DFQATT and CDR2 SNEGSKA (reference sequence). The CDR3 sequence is CRASGSDEQFF. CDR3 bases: TGCAGGGCGTCAGGTTCCGATGAGCAGTTCTTC.

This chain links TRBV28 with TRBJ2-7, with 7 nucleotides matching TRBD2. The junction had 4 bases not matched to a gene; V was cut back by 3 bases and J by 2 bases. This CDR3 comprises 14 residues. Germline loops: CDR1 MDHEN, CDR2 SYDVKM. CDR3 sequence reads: CASSFRGDAYEQYF. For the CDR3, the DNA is TGTGCCAGCAGTTTCCGGGGGGATGCCTACGAGCAGTACTTC.

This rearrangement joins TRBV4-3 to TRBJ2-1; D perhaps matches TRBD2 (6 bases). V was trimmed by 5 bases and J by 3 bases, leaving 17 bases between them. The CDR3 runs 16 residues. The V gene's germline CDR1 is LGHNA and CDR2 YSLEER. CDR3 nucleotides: TGCGCCAGCAGCTTCGGGGGAAACTCCCGCTACAATGAGCAGTTCTTC. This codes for CASSFGGNSRYNEQFF.